This T cell receptor (beta chain) derives from a study of cytomegalovirus exposure and HLA in healthy donors. A note on this clone: What it binds is not known.

Amplification used 60 Vbeta primers and 13 Jbeta primers. Measured with immunoSEQ multiplex PCR; TCRdb has only the in-frame clones, and not every one. This sample yields some 130,000 clones, of which around 77% are seen a single time; around 1.2% belongs to the top ten. The study, taken as a whole, reports: In a later analysis, HLA-associated beta chains showed higher expansion and lower generation probabilities than comparable chains. Association of 16,951 TCR beta sequences with HLA alleles was found at 0.05 false discovery rate in a later analysis.

Germline V gives CDR1 MRHNA, CDR2 SNTAGT. Trimming cost V 4 bases and J 1 base, with 11 bases left between them. CDR3 length: 14 amino acids. The TCR sequence derives from a man between 50 and 59 years old in good health and CMV-seronegative. Material: PBMCs. The chain uses TRBV6-4 and TRBJ2-7, with unresolved D. CDR3 coding DNA: TGTGCCAGCAGTGCCCAACTTGGTTCCTACGAGCAGTACTTC. As protein: CASSAQLGSYEQYF.